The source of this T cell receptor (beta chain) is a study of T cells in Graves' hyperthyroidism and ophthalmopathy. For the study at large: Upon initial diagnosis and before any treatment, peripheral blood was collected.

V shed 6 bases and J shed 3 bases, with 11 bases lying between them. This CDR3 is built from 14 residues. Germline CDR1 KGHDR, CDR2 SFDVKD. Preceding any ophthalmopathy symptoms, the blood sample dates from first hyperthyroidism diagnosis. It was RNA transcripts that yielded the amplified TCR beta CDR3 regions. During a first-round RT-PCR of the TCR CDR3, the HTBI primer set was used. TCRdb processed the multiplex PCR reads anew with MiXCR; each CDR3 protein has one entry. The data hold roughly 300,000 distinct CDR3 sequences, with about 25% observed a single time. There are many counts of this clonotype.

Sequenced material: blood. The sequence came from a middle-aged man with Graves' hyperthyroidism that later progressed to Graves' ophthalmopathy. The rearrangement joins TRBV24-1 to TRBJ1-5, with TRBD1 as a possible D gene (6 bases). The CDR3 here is CATSLGQNNQPQHF. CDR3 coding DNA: TGTGCCACCAGTCTTGGACAGAACAATCAGCCCCAGCATTTT.